This entry describes one T cell receptor (beta chain). In the study's own analysis: Nucleated cell counts were estimated from reference gene primer amplification. Sequencing used immunoSEQ multiplex PCR; TCRdb keeps in-frame clones, though not all of them. V and J calls and clone size are those listed in that table; D and trimming were worked out from the DNA. Of more than 200,000 clones listed, over 70% were seen once; the top ten hold approximately 9%. This sample was taken from a study of blood T cell repertoires in COVID-19. Study summary: Acute-phase and convalescent COVID-19 samples originated in the United States, Italy and Spain.

Per the germline V gene, CDR1 is SGHNT and CDR2 is YYREEE (reference sequence). The CDR3 spans 14 residues. Trimming cost V 0 bases and J 4 bases; bases outside gene matches: 1. The source of this sequence is a man aged 40-49 years with active or convalescent COVID-19. Material: peripheral blood. The V gene is TRBV5-4, the J gene TRBJ2-4; TRBD2 agrees at 7 bases. CDR3 amino acids: CASSLAAGKNIQYF. Here the CDR3 DNA reads TGTGCCAGCAGCTTGGCAGCGGGAAAAAACATTCAGTACTTC.